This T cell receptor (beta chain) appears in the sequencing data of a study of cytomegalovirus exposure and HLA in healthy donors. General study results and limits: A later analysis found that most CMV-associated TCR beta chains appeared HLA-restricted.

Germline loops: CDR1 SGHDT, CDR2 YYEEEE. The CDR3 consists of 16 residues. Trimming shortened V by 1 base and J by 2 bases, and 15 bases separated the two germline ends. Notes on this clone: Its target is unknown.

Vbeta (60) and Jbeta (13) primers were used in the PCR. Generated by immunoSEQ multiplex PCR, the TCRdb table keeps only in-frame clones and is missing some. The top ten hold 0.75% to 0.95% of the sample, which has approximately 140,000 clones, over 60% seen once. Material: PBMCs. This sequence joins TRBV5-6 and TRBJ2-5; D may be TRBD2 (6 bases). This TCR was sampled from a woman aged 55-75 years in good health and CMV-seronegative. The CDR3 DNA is TGTGCCAGCAGCTTGTCGGCGGGGTGGGAACAAGAGACCCAGTACTTC. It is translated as CASSLSAGWEQETQYF.